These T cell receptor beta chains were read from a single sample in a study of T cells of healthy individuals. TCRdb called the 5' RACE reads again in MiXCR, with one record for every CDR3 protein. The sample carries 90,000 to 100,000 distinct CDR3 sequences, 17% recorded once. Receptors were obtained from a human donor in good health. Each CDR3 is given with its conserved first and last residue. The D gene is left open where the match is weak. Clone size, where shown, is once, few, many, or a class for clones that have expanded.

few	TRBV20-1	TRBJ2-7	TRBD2	TGCAGTGCTAGCGGGGGGGCCACCAAGCGGGAGCAGTACTTC	CSASGGATKREQYF
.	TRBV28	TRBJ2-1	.	TGTGCCAGCAGTTTAGTGAAGATAGGAACCTACAATGAGCAGTTCTTC	CASSLVKIGTYNEQFF
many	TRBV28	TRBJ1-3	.	TGTGCCAGCAGTTTATCCGGCTCTGGAAACACCATATATTTT	CASSLSGSGNTIYF
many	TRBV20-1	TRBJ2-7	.	TGCAGTGCACCGCTGACTAGTTGGCAGTACTTC	CSAPLTSWQYF
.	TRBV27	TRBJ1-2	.	TGTGCCAGCAGTTTATCGAGGGGGGCGGGGTCCTATGGCTACACCTTC	CASSLSRGAGSYGYTF
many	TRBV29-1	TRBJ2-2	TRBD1	TGCAGCGTCAACAGGGGAACCGGGGAGCTGTTTTTT	CSVNRGTGELFF
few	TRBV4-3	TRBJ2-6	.	TGCGCCAGCAGCCAATGGAGGGGTCACTCTGGGGCCAACGTCCTGACTTTC	CASSQWRGHSGANVLTF
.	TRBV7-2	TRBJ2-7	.	TGTGCCAGCAGCCGGGCGCCTGAGGAGGAGCAGTACTTC	CASSRAPEEEQYF
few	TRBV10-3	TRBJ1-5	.	TGTGCCATCAGTGACAGGGAGAATCAGCCCCAGCATTTT	CAISDRENQPQHF
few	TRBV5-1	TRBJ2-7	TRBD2	TGCGCCAGCAGCTTGCGCCTAGCGGGAGACGAGCAGTACTTC	CASSLRLAGDEQYF
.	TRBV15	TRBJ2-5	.	TGTGCCACCAGCAGAGATCGAACCACTGGGGAGACCCAGTACTTC	CATSRDRTTGETQYF
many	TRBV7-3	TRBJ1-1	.	TGTGCCAGCAGCCTAGGGGCCCTGGGGGACACTGAAGCTTTCTTT	CASSLGALGDTEAFF
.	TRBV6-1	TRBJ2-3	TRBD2	TGTGCCAGCAGAGTTGGGCTAGCGGGGGACACAGATACGCAGTATTTT	CASRVGLAGDTDTQYF
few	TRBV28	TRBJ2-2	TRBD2	TGTGCCAGGCCGGGACTAGCGGAGAATATGAACACCGGGGAGCTGTTTTTT	CARPGLAENMNTGELFF
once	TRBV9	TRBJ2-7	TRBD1	TGTGCCAGCAGCTTCCGGGACAGTCGGGAGCAGTACTTC	CASSFRDSREQYF
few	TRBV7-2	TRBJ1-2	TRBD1	TGTGCCAGCAGCTTTGGACAGGGTGGAGGCTACACCTTC	CASSFGQGGGYTF
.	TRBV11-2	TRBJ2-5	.	TGTGCCAGCAGCTTAGAGGGTGGCTCGGGGGAGACCCAGTACTTC	CASSLEGGSGETQYF
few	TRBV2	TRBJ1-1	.	TGTGCCAGCAGTGTCATCGGCAGAATGAACACTGAAGCTTTCTTT	CASSVIGRMNTEAFF
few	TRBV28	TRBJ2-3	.	TGTGCCAGCTGGGGCACCCCCACAGATACGCAGTATTTT	CASWGTPTDTQYF
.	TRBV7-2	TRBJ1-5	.	TGTGCCAGCAGCTTAGAGGGGGATCAGCCCCAGCATTTT	CASSLEGDQPQHF
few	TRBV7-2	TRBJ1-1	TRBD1	TGTGCCAGCAGCCTCCGGCCCACAGGGGGCGGCACTGAAGCTTTCTTT	CASSLRPTGGGTEAFF
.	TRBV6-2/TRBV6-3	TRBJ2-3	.	TGTGCCAGCAGTTACTCGATAGAACCGGACGACCCTAGCACAGATACGCAGTATTTT	CASSYSIEPDDPSTDTQYF
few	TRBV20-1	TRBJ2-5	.	TGCAGTGCTAGAGATCCCCAGATACAAGAGACCCAGTACTTC	CSARDPQIQETQYF
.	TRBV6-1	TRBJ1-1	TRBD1	TGTGCCAGCGGAGGCAGGGGGCGAGGGACTGAAGCTTTCTTT	CASGGRGRGTEAFF
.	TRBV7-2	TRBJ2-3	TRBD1	TGTGCCAGCAGCGCGGGACAGGGGGCGTTCGGTACTACGCAGTATTTT	CASSAGQGAFGTTQYF
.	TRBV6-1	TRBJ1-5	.	TGTGCCAGCAGTCCGACAGCTTACGGGGGCAATCAGCCCCAGCATTTT	CASSPTAYGGNQPQHF
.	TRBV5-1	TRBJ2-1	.	TGCGCCAGCAGCTTGGTTTTGGTGGGAGGACGGGAGCAGTTCTTC	CASSLVLVGGREQFF
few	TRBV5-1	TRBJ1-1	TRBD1	TGCGCCAGCAGATCCTTGGACAGGGGGCCTGAAGCTTTCTTT	CASRSLDRGPEAFF
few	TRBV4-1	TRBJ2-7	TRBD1	TGCGCCAGCAGCCAAGGGATCACAGGGGGTGTATACGAGCAGTACTTC	CASSQGITGGVYEQYF
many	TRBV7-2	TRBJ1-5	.	TGTGCCAGCACGAAACTCAGAGGACAGCCCCAGCATTTT	CASTKLRGQPQHF
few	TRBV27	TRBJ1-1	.	TGTGCCAGCAGTTTACTTAGGGACGGCGAAGCTTTCTTT	CASSLLRDGEAFF
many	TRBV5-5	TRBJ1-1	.	TGTGCCAGCAGGGATACAGGGTGGGCCATGGCTGAAGCTTTCTTT	CASRDTGWAMAEAFF
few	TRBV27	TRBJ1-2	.	TGTGCCAGCAGTTTCTCGGGGGGCTACGGCTACACCTTC	CASSFSGGYGYTF
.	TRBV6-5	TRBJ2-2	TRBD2	TGTGCCAGCAGCCGGGGACTAGCGGGCTCCGGGGAGCTGTTTTTT	CASSRGLAGSGELFF
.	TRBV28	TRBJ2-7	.	TGTGCCAGCGGAATACCGGGACGGGGCAAAAAGGAGCAGTACTTC	CASGIPGRGKKEQYF
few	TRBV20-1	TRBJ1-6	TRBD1	TGCAGTGCTAGAGATGCCGGACAGGGACTTAGTAATTCACCCCTCCACTTT	CSARDAGQGLSNSPLHF
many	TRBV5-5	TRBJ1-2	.	TGTGCCAGCAGCGGGAGTGATAACTATGGCTACACCTTC	CASSGSDNYGYTF
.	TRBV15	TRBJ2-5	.	TGTGCCACCAGCAGAGGCTCAGGGAGAGAGACCCAGTACTTC	CATSRGSGRETQYF
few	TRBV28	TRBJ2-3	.	TGTGCCAGCAGCGGACCAACAGATACGCAGTATTTT	CASSGPTDTQYF
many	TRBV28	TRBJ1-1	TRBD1	TGTGCCAGCAGTAGGAGACAGGGTATTGGGACTGAAGCTTTCTTT	CASSRRQGIGTEAFF
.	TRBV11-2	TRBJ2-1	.	TGTGCCAGCAGCTTCTTAATCGGCAGGAACAATGAGCAGTTCTTC	CASSFLIGRNNEQFF